These 19 T cell receptor beta chains originate from one sample sequenced in a study. TCRdb used MiXCR to reprocess the 5' RACE reads, holding one entry per CDR3 protein. The table lists roughly 8,500 distinct CDR3 sequences, roughly 50% of them singletons. Cells sorted as Tregs were CD4+, CD25+ and CD127-/low. Sequenced sample: Tregs sorted from a lymph node. The receptor set was obtained from a female donor with breast cancer.

J is TRBJ2-1 and V is TRBV6-2 or TRBV6-3, with D perhaps TRBD2 (5 bases). V lost 6 bases, J lost 8 bases, and 17 bases lay in between. Per the germline V gene, CDR1 is MNHEY and CDR2 is SVGEGT. CDR3 size: 14 residues. The CDR3 DNA reads TGTGCCAGCAGAGCGGCCGTAGCTGGTCATGAGCAGTTCTTC. Translated: CASRAAVAGHEQFF.

The chain recombines TRBV20-1 with TRBJ2-7; D is unclear. Trimming removed 5 bases at V and 6 bases at J, with 11 bases between. CDR1 DFQATT and CDR2 SNEGSKA come from the germline V gene (reference sequence). There are 11 residues in the CDR3. CDR3 sequence: CSAARGSEQYV. CDR3 bases: TGCAGTGCTGCCCGCGGTAGCGAGCAGTACGTC.

The chain combines TRBV7-9 with TRBJ2-1; 8 bases match TRBD1. CDR3 size: 15 residues. CDR1 and CDR2 from the germline V gene are SEHNR and FQNEAQ (reference sequence). The V and J ends lost 5 bases and 6 bases, in that order; junction bases with no gene match: 9. CDR3: CASSHDRGHGNEQFF. CDR3 bases: TGTGCCAGCAGCCACGACAGGGGCCATGGCAATGAGCAGTTCTTC.

The J gene is TRBJ1-1, the V gene TRBV12-3 or TRBV12-4, with D unclear. The CDR3 spans 14 residues. The V gene lost 4 bases and the J gene lost 0 bases, with 9 bases spanning the gap. CDR3 in amino acids: CASSSPRMNTEAFF. The CDR3 DNA reads as TGTGCCAGCAGTTCACCTAGGATGAACACTGAAGCTTTCTTT.

J is TRBJ2-1 and V is TRBV20-1; D unresolved. The V gene lost 5 bases and the J gene lost 4 bases, with 18 bases spanning the gap. The CDR3 runs to 15 residues. In germline, CDR1 is DFQATT, CDR2 SNEGSKA (reference sequence). The CDR3 here is CSAVRHRPVYNEQFF. The CDR3 nucleotides are TGCAGTGCTGTGCGGCACCGCCCGGTATACAATGAGCAGTTCTTC.

This clonotype was observed a handful of times. The rearrangement uses TRBV7-9 and TRBJ2-7; 9 nucleotides align to TRBD2. The CDR3 is made up of 14 amino acids. The germline V gene has CDR1 SEHNR and CDR2 FQNEAQ (reference sequence). Trimming at V came to 6 bases and at J to 3 bases, leaving 6 bases not matched to a gene. CDR3 DNA: TGTGCCAGCAGTCCGGGACTAGCAAGCTACGAGCAGTACTTC. Translation: CASSPGLASYEQYF.

In its sample, this clonotype was seen once. A single base separates this from a much larger clone, so it may be a read error. The V call is TRBV4-3, the J call TRBJ1-6, with D possibly being TRBD1 (5 bases). CDR3 length: 15 amino acids. CDR1 and CDR2 (germline): LGHNA, YSLEER. The CDR3 DNA reads TGCGTCAGCAGCCAAGATTCCGGGGCAGGGTCACCCCTCCACTTT. Translation: CVSSQDSGAGSPLHF.

The chain recombines TRBV4-1 with TRBJ2-1; 11 bases align to TRBD2. After removal of 0 bases from V and 6 bases from J, the junction contained 4 bases not matched to a gene. CDR1 and CDR2 from the germline V gene are MGHRA and YSYEKL. The CDR3 totals 16 residues. The CDR3 here is CASSQDLLAGVNEQFF. CDR3 DNA: TGCGCCAGCAGCCAAGATCTACTAGCGGGAGTCAATGAGCAGTTCTTC.

This clonotype was counted once. At one boundary the junction diverges from the germline segment, which might be a read error. This CDR3 is CSARALLASRDTKYF. For the CDR3, the DNA is TGCAGTGCTAGAGCCCTCCTAGCGTCTCGGGATACGAAGTATTTT. V is TRBV20-1 and J is TRBJ2-3; perhaps TRBD2 as D (6 bases). The CDR3 consists of 15 residues. CDR1 is DFQATT, CDR2 SNEGSKA, per germline (reference sequence).

Only a few counts were recorded for this clonotype. The chain uses TRBV6-5 and TRBJ2-1; 7 nucleotides line up with TRBD1. Germline loops: CDR1 MNHEY, CDR2 SVGAGI. The J segment lost 8 bases and the V segment lost 7 bases, leaving 8 bases of the junction unmatched. The length of the CDR3 is 13 residues. CDR3 loop: CASTPGQVDEQFF. CDR3 DNA: TGTGCCAGCACTCCCGGACAGGTCGATGAGCAGTTCTTC.

With regard to this clonotype: An end of the junction differs from the germline gene, which may be a read error. The rearrangement joins TRBV4-2 to TRBJ2-5, with TRBD2 identical over 8 bases. Germline V lookup: CDR1 LGHNA, CDR2 YNFKEQ. This CDR3 spans 15 amino acids. This CDR3 is CASSTTAGVWETRYF. CDR3 nucleotides: TGTGCCAGCAGCACTACAGCGGGAGTGTGGGAGACCCGGTACTTC.

The genes are TRBV20-1 and TRBJ1-1; D might be TRBD1 (6 bases). CDR3 length equals 16 residues. Germline CDR1 reads DFQATT; CDR2 reads SNEGSKA (reference sequence). V was cut by 6 bases and J by 0 bases, with 20 bases left in between. The CDR3 DNA sequence: TGCAGTGCGGGGAGAGCCAGGGGCAGGATGAACACTGAAGCTTTCTTT. Protein: CSAGRARGRMNTEAFF.

This chain connects TRBV20-1 to TRBJ1-4; D is possibly TRBD1 (5 bases). The germline gives CDR1 DFQATT, CDR2 SNEGSKA (reference sequence). The V end lost 0 bases, the J end lost 7 bases, and 12 bases lay between the germline ends. CDR3 length equals 14 residues. DNA for the CDR3: TGCAGTGCTAGAGACCCGCGGACATTTGAAAAACTGTTTTTT. This sequence encodes CSARDPRTFEKLFF.

The rearrangement uses TRBV6-2 or TRBV6-3 and TRBJ1-1; tentatively, D is TRBD1 (5 bases). The V gene lost 6 bases and the J gene lost 0 bases, with 11 bases spanning the gap. Germline V CDR1 and CDR2: MNHEY, SVGEGT. The CDR3 is 14 residues long. CDR3 residues: CASRTRGLNTEAFF. Written as DNA, the CDR3 is TGTGCCAGCAGAACAAGGGGACTGAACACTGAAGCTTTCTTT.

This sequence joins TRBV4-2 and TRBJ2-3; the match to TRBD2 covers 15 bases. The CDR3 covers 16 residues. Trimming cost V 2 bases and J 6 bases; bases outside gene matches: 3. Germline V lookup: CDR1 LGHNA, CDR2 YNFKEQ. The CDR3 loop is CASSQWTSGRDDTQYF. The CDR3 bases are TGTGCCAGCAGCCAATGGACTAGCGGGAGGGATGATACGCAGTATTTT.

The rearrangement links TRBV5-5 to TRBJ1-6; a possible D gene is TRBD1 (5 bases). Germline CDR1 SGHKS, CDR2 YYEKEE (reference sequence). This CDR3 spans 15 amino acids. V was clipped by 3 bases and J by 7 bases, with 14 bases between them. CDR3 sequence: CASSWGRAGNSPLHF. CDR3 DNA sequence: TGTGCCAGCAGCTGGGGAAGGGCAGGGAATTCACCCCTCCACTTT.

In its sample, this clonotype was seen once. V is TRBV7-3 and J is TRBJ2-3, with TRBD2 matching over 8 bases. In germline, CDR1 is SGHTA, CDR2 FQGTGA. The trim removed 3 bases at V and 8 bases at J, leaving 1 base unmatched. The CDR3 runs to 12 residues. CDR3: CASSFAGGTQYF. CDR3 sequence (DNA): TGTGCCAGCAGCTTCGCGGGGGGTACGCAGTATTTT. The variable domain in full, completed from reference TRBV7-3 and TRBJ2-3, reads GAGVSQTPSNKVTEKGKYVELRCDPISGHTALYWYRQSLGQGPEFLIYFQGTGAADDSGLPNDRFFAVRPEGSVSTLKIQRTERGDSAVYLCASSFAGGTQYFGPGTRLTVL.

The V gene is TRBV6-1, the J gene TRBJ2-1; D is unresolved. Trimming left V 1 base short and J 7 bases short, with 23 bases between. Germline CDR1 and CDR2: MNHNS and SASEGT. CDR3 length equals 18 residues. The DNA of the CDR3 is TGTGCCAGCAGTGAAGGGCCCCAAGGAGCACCTTTTTGGAATGAGCAGTTCTTC. Protein: CASSEGPQGAPFWNEQFF.

The rearrangement links TRBV10-3 to TRBJ2-7; 7 bases align to TRBD1. Germline lookup yields CDR1 ENHRY and CDR2 SYGVKD. V was clipped by 10 bases and J by 5 bases; unmatched bases: 11. This CDR3 comprises 13 residues. DNA of the CDR3: TGTGCCACCCGAGCCGAGGGGGCGAACGAGCAGTACGTC. Its protein product is CATRAEGANEQYV.